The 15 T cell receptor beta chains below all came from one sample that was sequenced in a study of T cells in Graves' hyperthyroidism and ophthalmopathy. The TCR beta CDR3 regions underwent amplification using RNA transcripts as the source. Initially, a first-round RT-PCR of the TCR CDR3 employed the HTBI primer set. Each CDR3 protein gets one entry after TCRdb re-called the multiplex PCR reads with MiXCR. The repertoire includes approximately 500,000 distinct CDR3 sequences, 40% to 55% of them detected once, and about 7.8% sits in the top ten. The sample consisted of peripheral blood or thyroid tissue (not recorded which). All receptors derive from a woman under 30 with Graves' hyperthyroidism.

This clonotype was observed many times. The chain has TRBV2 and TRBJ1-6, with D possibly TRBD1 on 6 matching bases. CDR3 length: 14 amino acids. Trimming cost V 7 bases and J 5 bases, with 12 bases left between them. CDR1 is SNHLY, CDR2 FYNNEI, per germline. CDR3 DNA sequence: TGTGCCAGCATCGAGCAGGGGCATAATTCACCCCTCCACTTT. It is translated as CASIEQGHNSPLHF.

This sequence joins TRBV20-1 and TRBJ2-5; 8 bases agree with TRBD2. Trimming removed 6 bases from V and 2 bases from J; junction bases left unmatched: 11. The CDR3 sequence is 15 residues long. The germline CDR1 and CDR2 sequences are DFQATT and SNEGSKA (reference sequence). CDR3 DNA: TGCAGTGCCCACCGGGGGCGGGAGGCACAAGAGACCCAGTACTTC. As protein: CSAHRGREAQETQYF.

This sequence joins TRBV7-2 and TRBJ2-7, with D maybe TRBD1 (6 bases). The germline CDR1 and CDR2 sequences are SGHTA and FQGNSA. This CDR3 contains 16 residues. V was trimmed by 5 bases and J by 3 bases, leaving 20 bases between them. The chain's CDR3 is CASSRRRPGTHYEQYF. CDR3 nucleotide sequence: TGTGCCAGCAGCCGAAGGCGACCCGGGACACACTACGAGCAGTACTTC.

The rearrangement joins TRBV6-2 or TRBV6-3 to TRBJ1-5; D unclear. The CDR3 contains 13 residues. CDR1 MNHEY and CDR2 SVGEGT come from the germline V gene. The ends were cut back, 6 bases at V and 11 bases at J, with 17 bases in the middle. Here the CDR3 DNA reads TGTGCCAGCAGCAGGACTAGCAAAGAGACCCAGCATTTT. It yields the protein CASSRTSKETQHF.

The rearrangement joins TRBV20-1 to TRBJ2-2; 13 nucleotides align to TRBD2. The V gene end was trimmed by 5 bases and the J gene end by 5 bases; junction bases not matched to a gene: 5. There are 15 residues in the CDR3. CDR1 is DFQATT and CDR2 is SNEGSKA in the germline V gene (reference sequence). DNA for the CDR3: TGCAGTGCTCTAGGACTAGCGGGAGTGACCGGGGAGCTGTTTTTT. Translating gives CSALGLAGVTGELFF.

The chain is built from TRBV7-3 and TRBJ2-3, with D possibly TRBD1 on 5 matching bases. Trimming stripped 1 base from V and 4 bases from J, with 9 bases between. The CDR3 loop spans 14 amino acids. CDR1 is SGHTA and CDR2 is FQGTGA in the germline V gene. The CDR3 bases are TGTGCCAGCAGCTTAAAGGGGTGGTCAGATACGCAGTATTTT. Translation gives CASSLKGWSDTQYF. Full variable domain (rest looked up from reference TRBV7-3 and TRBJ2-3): GAGVSQTPSNKVTEKGKYVELRCDPISGHTALYWYRQSLGQGPEFLIYFQGTGAADDSGLPNDRFFAVRPEGSVSTLKIQRTERGDSAVYLCASSLKGWSDTQYFGPGTRLTVL.

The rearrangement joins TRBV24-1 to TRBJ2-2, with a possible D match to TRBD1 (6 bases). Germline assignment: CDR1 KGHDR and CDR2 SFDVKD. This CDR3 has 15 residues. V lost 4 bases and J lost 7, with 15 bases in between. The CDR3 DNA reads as TGTGCCACCAGTGAACCGACAGGTTACCTCGGGGAGCTGTTTTTT. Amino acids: CATSEPTGYLGELFF.

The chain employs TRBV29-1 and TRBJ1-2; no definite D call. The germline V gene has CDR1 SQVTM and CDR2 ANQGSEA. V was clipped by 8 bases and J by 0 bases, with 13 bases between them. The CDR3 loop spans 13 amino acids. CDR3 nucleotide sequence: TGCAGCTTAGGGCAGATGGCTAACTATGGCTACACCTTC. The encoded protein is CSLGQMANYGYTF.

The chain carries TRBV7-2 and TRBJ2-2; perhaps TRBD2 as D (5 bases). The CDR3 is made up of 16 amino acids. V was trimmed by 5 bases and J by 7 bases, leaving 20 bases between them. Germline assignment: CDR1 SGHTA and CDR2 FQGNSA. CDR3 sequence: CASSRIQGSAYGELFF. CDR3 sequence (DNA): TGTGCCAGCAGCCGGATTCAAGGGAGTGCTTACGGGGAGCTGTTTTTT.

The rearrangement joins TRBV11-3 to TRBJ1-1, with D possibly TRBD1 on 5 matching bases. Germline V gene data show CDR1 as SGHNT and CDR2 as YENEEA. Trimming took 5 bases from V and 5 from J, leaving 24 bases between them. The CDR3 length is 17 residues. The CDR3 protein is CASSANSGVWGRTEAFF. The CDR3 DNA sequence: TGTGCCAGCAGCGCCAATTCTGGGGTCTGGGGACGGACTGAAGCTTTCTTT.

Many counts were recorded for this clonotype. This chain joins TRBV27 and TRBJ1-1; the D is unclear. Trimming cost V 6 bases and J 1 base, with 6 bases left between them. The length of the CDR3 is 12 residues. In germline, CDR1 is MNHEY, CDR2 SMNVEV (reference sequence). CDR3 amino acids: CASRVGNTEAFF. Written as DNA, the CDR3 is TGTGCCAGCAGGGTGGGGAACACTGAAGCTTTCTTT.

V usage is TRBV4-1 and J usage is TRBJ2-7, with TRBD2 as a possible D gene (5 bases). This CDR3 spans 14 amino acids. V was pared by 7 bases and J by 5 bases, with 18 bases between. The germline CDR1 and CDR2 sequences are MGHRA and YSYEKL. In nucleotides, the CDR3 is TGCGCCAGCACCCCCCGGGGAGTGAAGGACGAGCAGTACTTC. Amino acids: CASTPRGVKDEQYF.

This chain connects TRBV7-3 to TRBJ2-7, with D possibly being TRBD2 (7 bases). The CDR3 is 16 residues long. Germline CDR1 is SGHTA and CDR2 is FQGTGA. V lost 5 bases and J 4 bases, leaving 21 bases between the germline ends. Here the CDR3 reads CASSPAGTGGSYEQYF. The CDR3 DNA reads TGTGCCAGCAGCCCCGCAGGAACGGGGGGCTCGTACGAGCAGTACTTC.

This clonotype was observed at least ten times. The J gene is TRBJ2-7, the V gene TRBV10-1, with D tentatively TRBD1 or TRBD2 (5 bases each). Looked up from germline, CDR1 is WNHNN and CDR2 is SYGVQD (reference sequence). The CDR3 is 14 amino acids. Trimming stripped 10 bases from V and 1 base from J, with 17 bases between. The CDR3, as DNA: TGCGCCATGCACGGGACCCCTGCGTCCTACGAGCAGTACTTC. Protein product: CAMHGTPASYEQYF.

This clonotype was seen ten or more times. CDR3 DNA: TGTGCCAGCAGTTCCCCCCAGCGGGGACAAGAGACCCAGTACTTC. Encoded protein: CASSSPQRGQETQYF. The V call is TRBV28, the J call TRBJ2-5; TRBD2 matches at 7 bases. The germline CDR1 and CDR2 sequences are MDHEN and SYDVKM. The junction had 7 bases not matched to a gene; V was cut back by 4 bases and J by 2 bases. The CDR3 loop spans 15 amino acids.